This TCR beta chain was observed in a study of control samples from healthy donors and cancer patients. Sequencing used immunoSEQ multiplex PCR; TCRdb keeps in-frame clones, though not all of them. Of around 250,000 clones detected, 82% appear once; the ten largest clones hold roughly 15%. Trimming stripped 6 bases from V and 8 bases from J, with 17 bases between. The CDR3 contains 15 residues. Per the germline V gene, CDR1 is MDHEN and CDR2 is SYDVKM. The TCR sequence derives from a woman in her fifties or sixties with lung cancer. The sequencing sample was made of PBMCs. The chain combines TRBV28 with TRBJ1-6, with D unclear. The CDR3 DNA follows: TGTGCCAGCAGACTCGAACGGACCCCTTATTCACCCCTCCACTTT. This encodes CASRLERTPYSPLHF.